The sequence of this TCR beta chain was determined in a study of long-term antiretroviral therapy in people with HIV. An immunoSEQ assay, version v3.0, was performed at survey level. TCRdb's table, derived via immunoSEQ multiplex PCR, lists solely in-frame clones and lacks some. The sample shows 15,000 to 20,000 clones, roughly 89% of them seen only once. Germline V lookup: CDR1 MGHDK, CDR2 SYGVNS. V was cut by 4 bases and J by 0 bases, with 3 bases left in between. The length of the CDR3 is 12 residues. The starting material was unsorted PBMCs, obtained 2.1 years after starting antiretroviral therapy. The sequence was obtained from a man between 18 and 29 years old with HIV. The rearrangement joins TRBV25-1 to TRBJ1-1; D is undetermined. The CDR3 here is CASSGMNTEAFF. CDR3 in DNA: TGTGCCAGCAGTGGAATGAACACTGAAGCTTTCTTT.